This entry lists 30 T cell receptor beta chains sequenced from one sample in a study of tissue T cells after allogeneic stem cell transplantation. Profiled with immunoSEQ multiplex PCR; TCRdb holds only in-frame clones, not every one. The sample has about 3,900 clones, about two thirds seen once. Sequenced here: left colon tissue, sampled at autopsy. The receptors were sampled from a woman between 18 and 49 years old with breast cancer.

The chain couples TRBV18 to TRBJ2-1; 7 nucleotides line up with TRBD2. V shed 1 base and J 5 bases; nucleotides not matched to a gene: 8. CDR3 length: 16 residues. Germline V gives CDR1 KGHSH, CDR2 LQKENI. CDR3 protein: CASSPRISGLNNEQFF. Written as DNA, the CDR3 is TGTGCCAGCTCACCACGCATTAGCGGGCTTAACAATGAGCAGTTCTTC.

This CDR3 reads CASSRDRGTDTQYF. CDR3 bases: TGTGCCAGCAGCCGGGACAGGGGCACAGATACGCAGTATTTT. The chain is built from TRBV7-6 and TRBJ2-3; 9 bases are a match to TRBD1. Trimming took 5 bases from V and 1 from J; bases not matched to a gene: 1. Germline loops: CDR1 SGHVS, CDR2 FNYEAQ. This CDR3 region has 14 residues. The full variable domain, with the rest looked up from reference TRBV7-6 and TRBJ2-3, is GAGVSQSPRYKVTKRGQDVALRCDPISGHVSLYWYRQALGQGPEFLTYFNYEAQQDKSGLPNDRFSAERPEGSISTLTIQRTEQRDSAMYRCASSRDRGTDTQYFGPGTRLTVL.

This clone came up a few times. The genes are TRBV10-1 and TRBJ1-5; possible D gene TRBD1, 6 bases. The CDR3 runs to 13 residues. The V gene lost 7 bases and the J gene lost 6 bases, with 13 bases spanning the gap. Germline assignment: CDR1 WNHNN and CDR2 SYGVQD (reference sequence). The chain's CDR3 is CASKTQGCQPQHF. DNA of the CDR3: TGCGCCAGCAAAACTCAGGGGTGTCAGCCCCAGCATTTT.

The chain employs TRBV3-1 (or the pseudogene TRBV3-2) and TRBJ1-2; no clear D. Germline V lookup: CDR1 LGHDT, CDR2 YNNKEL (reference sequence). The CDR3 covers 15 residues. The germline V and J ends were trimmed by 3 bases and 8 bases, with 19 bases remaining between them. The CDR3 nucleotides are TGTGCCAGCAGCCAGGAAGAGGAGGAGGGCTTAGGCTACACCTTC. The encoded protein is CASSQEEEEGLGYTF.

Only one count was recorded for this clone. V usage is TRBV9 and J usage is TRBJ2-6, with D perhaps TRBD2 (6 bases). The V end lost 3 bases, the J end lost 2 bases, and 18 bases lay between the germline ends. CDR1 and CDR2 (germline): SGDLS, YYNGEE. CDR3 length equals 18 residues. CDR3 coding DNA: TGTGCCAGCAGCGACCCGTGGGGGGATGCTCCTGGGGCCAACGTCCTGACTTTC. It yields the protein CASSDPWGDAPGANVLTF.

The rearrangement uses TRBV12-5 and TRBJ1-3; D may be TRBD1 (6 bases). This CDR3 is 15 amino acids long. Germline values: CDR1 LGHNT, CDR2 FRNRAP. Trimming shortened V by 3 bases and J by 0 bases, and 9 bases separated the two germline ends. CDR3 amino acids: CASGLGTNSGNTIYF. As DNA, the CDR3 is TGTGCTAGTGGTTTAGGGACAAACTCTGGAAACACCATATATTTT.

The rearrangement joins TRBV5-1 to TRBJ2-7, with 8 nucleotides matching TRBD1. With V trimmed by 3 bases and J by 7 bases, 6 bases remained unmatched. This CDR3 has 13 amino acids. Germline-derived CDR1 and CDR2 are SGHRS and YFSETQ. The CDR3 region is CASSSQGAGEQYF. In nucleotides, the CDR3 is TGCGCCAGCAGCTCGCAGGGGGCGGGGGAGCAGTACTTC. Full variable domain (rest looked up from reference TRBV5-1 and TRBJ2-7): KAGVTQTPRYLIKTRGQQVTLSCSPISGHRSVSWYQQTPGQGLQFLFEYFSETQRNKGNFPGRFSGRQFSNSRSEMNVSTLELGDSALYLCASSSQGAGEQYFGPGTRLTVT.

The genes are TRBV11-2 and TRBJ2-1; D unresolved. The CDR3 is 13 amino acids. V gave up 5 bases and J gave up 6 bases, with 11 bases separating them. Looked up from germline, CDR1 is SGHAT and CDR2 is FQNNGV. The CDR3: CASSPHRVNEQFF. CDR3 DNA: TGTGCCAGCAGCCCCCATCGTGTCAATGAGCAGTTCTTC.

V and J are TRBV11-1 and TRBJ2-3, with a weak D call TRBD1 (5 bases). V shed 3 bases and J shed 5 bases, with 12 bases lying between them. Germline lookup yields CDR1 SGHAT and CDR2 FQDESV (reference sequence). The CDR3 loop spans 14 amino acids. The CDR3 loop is CASSLASQGDTQYF. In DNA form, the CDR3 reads TGTGCCAGCAGCTTGGCCTCTCAGGGAGATACGCAGTATTTT. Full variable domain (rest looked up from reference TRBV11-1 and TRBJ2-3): EAEVAQSPRYKITEKSQAVAFWCDPISGHATLYWYRQILGQGPELLVQFQDESVVDDSQLPKDRFSAERLKGVDSTLKIQPAELGDSAMYLCASSLASQGDTQYFGPGTRLTVL.

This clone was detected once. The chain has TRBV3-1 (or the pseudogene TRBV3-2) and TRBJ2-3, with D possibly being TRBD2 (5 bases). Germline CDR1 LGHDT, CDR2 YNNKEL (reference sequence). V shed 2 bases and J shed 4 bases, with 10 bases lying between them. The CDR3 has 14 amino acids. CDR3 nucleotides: TGTGCCAGCAGCCAACGGGATGGAGCAGATACGCAGTATTTT. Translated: CASSQRDGADTQYF.

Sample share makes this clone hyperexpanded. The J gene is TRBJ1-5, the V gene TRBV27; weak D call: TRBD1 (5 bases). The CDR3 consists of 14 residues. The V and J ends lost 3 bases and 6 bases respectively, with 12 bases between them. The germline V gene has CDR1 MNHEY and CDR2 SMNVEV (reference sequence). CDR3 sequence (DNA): TGTGCCAGCAGTTTCGGGGCCGACTCTCAGCCCCAGCATTTT. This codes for CASSFGADSQPQHF.

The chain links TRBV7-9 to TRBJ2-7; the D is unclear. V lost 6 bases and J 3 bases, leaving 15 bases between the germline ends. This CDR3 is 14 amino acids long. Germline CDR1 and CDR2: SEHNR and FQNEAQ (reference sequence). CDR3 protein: CASSRFDHNYEQYF. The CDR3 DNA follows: TGTGCCAGCAGTCGTTTTGACCATAACTACGAGCAGTACTTC.

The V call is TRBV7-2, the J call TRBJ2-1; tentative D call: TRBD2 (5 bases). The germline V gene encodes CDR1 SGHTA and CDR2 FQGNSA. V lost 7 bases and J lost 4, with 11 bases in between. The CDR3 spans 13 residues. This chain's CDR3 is CASTKAGYNEQFF. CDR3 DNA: TGTGCCAGCACCAAGGCGGGTTACAATGAGCAGTTCTTC.

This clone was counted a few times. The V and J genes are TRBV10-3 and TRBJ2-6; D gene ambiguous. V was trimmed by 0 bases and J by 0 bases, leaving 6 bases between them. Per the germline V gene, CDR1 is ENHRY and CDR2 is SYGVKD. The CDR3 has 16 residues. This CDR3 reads CAISESISSGANVLTF. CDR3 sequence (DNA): TGTGCCATCAGTGAGTCGATCAGCTCTGGGGCCAACGTCCTGACTTTC.

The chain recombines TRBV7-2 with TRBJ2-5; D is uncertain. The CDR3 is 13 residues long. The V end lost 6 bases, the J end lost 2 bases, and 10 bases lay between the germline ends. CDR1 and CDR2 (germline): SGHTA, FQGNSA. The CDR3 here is CASRESEQETQYF. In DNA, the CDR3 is TGTGCCAGCAGGGAATCAGAGCAAGAGACCCAGTACTTC. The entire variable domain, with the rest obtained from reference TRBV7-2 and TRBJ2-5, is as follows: GAGVSQSPSNKVTEKGKDVELRCDPISGHTALYWYRQSLGQGLEFLIYFQGNSAPDKSGLPSDRFSAERTGGSVSTLTIQRTQQEDSAVYLCASRESEQETQYFGPGTRLLVL.

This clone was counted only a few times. CDR3 protein: CACRTGTYNSPLHF. DNA for the CDR3: TGTGCCTGTCGGACAGGTACCTATAATTCACCCCTCCACTTT. The chain carries TRBV30 and TRBJ1-6, with 7 bases fitting TRBD1. The V segment lost 6 bases and the J segment 2 bases; nucleotides outside the gene matches: 4. This CDR3 is 14 amino acids long. Germline V gene data show CDR1 as GTSNPN and CDR2 as SVGIG (reference sequence). Filled out from reference TRBV30 and TRBJ1-6, the complete variable domain reads SQTIHQWPATLVQPVGSPLSLECTVEGTSNPNLYWYRQAAGRGLQLLFYSVGIGQISSEVPQNLSASRPQDRQFILSSKKLLLSDSGFYLCACRTGTYNSPLHFGNGTRLTVT.

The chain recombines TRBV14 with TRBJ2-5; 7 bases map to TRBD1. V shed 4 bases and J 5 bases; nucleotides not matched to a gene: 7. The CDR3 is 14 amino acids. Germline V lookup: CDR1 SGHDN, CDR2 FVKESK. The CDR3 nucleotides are TGTGCCAGCAGCCCCCAACAGGGGTGGGAGACCCAGTACTTC. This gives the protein CASSPQQGWETQYF.

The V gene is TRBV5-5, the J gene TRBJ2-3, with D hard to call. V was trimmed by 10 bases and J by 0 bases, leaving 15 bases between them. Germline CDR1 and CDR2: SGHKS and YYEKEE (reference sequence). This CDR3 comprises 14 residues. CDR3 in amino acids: CAGRRAASTDTQYF. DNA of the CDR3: TGTGCCGGAAGAAGGGCGGCTAGCACAGATACGCAGTATTTT.

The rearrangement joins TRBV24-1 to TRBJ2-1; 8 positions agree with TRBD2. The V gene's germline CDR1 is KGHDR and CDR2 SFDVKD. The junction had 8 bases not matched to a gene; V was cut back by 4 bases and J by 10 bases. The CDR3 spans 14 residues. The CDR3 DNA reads TGTGCCACCAGTGAGGCTAGCGGGCGAAGGGAGCAGTTCTTC. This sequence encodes CATSEASGRREQFF.

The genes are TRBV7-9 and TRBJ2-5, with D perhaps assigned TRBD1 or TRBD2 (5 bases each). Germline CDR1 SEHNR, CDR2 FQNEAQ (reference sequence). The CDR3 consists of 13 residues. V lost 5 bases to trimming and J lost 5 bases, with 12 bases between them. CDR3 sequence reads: CASSPGTEETQYF. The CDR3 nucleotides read TGTGCCAGCAGCCCCGGGACGGAGGAGACCCAGTACTTC.

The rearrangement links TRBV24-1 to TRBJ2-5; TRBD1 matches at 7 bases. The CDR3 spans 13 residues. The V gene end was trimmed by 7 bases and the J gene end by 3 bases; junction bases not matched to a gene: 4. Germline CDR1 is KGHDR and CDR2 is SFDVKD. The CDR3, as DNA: TGTGCCACCAGCCCGACAGGGAAAGAGACCCAGTACTTC. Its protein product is CATSPTGKETQYF.

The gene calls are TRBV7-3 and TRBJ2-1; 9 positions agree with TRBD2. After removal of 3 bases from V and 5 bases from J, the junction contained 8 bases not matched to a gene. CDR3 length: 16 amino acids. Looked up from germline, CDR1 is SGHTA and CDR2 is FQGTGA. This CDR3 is CASSFDSGLAHNEQFF. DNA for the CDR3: TGTGCCAGCAGCTTCGACTCGGGACTAGCCCACAATGAGCAGTTCTTC.

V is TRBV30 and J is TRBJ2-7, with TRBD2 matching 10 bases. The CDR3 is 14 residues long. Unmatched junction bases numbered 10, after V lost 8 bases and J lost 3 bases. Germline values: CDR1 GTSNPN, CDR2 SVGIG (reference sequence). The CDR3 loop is CAGQRGTSDYEQYF. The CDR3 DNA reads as TGTGCCGGCCAACGCGGGACTAGCGACTACGAGCAGTACTTC.

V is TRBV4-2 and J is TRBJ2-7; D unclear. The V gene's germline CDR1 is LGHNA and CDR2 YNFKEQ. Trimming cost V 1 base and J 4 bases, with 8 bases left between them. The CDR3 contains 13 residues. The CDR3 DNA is TGTGCCAGCAGCCAAGCCCCGCTTTACGAGCAGTACTTC. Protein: CASSQAPLYEQYF.

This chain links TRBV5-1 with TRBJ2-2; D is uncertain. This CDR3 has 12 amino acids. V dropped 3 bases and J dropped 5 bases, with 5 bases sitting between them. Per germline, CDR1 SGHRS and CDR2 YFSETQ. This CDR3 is CASSWSTGELFF. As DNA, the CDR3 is TGCGCCAGCAGCTGGAGTACCGGGGAGCTGTTTTTT.

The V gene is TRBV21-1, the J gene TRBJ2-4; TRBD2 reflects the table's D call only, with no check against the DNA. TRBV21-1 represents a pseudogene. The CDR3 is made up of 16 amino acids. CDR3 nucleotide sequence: TGTGCCAGCAGCAAAGGAGCTAGCGGGTATAATGTCATTCAGTACTTC. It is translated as CASSKGASGYNVIQYF.

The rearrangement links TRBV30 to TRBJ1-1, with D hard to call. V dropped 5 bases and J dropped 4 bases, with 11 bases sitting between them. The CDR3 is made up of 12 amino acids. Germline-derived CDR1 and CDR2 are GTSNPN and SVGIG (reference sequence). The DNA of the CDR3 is TGTGCCTGGGGAGTGGCTGGCACTGAAGCTTTCTTT. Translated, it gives CAWGVAGTEAFF.

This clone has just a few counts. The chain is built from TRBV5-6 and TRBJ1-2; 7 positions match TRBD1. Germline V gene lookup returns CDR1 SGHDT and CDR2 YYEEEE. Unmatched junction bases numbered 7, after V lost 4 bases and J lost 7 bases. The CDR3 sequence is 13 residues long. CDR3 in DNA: TGTGCCAGCAGCCTCCGGGACAGCGGTGGCTACACCTTC. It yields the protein CASSLRDSGGYTF.

DNA of the CDR3: TGCAGCGTCGAGCAGGGGTTCAACACTGAAGCTTTCTTT. It codes for CSVEQGFNTEAFF. The chain employs TRBV29-1 and TRBJ1-1, with D perhaps TRBD1 (6 bases). Trimming shortened V by 6 bases and J by 2 bases, and 13 bases separated the two germline ends. Germline V CDR1 and CDR2: SQVTM, ANQGSEA. CDR3 length equals 13 residues.

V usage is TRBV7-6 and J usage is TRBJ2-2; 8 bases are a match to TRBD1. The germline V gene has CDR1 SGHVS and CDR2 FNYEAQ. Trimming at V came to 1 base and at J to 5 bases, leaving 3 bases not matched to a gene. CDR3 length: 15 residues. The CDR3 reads CASSLGTGMTGELFF. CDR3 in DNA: TGTGCCAGCAGCTTAGGGACAGGGATGACCGGGGAGCTGTTTTTT.